The 21 T cell receptor beta chains below come from one sample, sequenced in a study of OX40 agonist ivuxolimab in advanced cancers. The library came from the immunoSEQ multiplex PCR assay. Here the immuneACCESS table is served through TCRdb, limited to in-frame sequences with V and J called. Missing clones are a known gap in these copies; in checked studies unresolved V genes cover under half, and the rest lacks a known reason. Here the sample has fewer than 40,000 clones; 74% occur a single time. Less than 20% of the sample rests with the top ten. Here the sequenced sample was CD4+ or CD8+ T cells sorted from blood, taken in a trial of the OX40 agonist ivuxolimab. The receptors derive from an adult with an advanced solid tumor such as melanoma, head and neck, liver or kidney cancer.

This chain uses TRBV7-9 with TRBJ2-5; unclear D gene. With 5 bases removed from V and 1 base from J, the gap between germline ends came to 5 bases. The CDR3 is made up of 12 amino acids. Germline-derived CDR1 and CDR2 are SEHNR and FQNEAQ (reference sequence). Written as DNA, the CDR3 is TGTGCCAGCAGCGGGTCCCAAGAGACCCAGTACTTC. It translates to CASSGSQETQYF.

CDR3 region: CASSTDWGANYGYTF. CDR3 in DNA: TGTGCCAGCAGTACCGACTGGGGGGCTAACTATGGCTACACCTTC. The chain links TRBV7-9 to TRBJ1-2; D perhaps matches TRBD1 (5 bases). The CDR3 spans 15 residues. Trimming pared 6 bases from V and 0 bases from J, leaving 14 bases between. Germline V gene sequence: CDR1 SEHNR, CDR2 FQNEAQ (reference sequence).

This sequence joins TRBV6-5 and TRBJ1-3; D is unresolved. This CDR3 contains 16 residues. Germline V gives CDR1 MNHEY, CDR2 SVGAGI. The ends were cut back, 4 bases at V and 0 bases at J, with 13 bases in the middle. DNA of the CDR3: TGTGCCAGCAGTTTTAGCGGGAAGAGCTCTGGAAACACCATATATTTT. As protein: CASSFSGKSSGNTIYF.

V is TRBV5-1 and J is TRBJ2-2; TRBD2 might be the D (6 bases). V was clipped by 0 bases and J by 4 bases, with 10 bases between them. Germline V gives CDR1 SGHRS, CDR2 YFSETQ. CDR3 length: 15 amino acids. Here the CDR3 reads CASSLGRVSTGELFF. CDR3 nucleotide sequence: TGCGCCAGCAGCTTGGGGAGGGTGAGCACCGGGGAGCTGTTTTTT.

This chain connects TRBV5-1 to TRBJ1-1; tentative D call: TRBD1 (6 bases). With 4 bases removed from V and 7 bases from J, the gap between germline ends came to 20 bases. Germline CDR1 SGHRS, CDR2 YFSETQ. This CDR3 has 15 residues. DNA of the CDR3: TGCGCCAGCAGCCCTTACCCTCAACAGGGAGGTGAAGCTTTCTTT. It specifies CASSPYPQQGGEAFF.

The chain uses TRBV9 and TRBJ2-7, with unresolved D. With 0 bases removed from V and 7 bases from J, the gap between germline ends came to 5 bases. In germline, CDR1 is SGDLS, CDR2 YYNGEE. The CDR3 consists of 11 residues. CDR3 nucleotide sequence: TGTGCCAGCAGCGTAGTCTGGGAGCAGTACGTC. Residues: CASSVVWEQYV.

The rearrangement links TRBV7-9 to TRBJ1-1, with D unresolved. V was trimmed by 7 bases and J by 4 bases, leaving 19 bases between them. Germline CDR1 and CDR2: SEHNR and FQNEAQ (reference sequence). The CDR3 spans 15 residues. The DNA of the CDR3 is TGTGCCAGCACCCGTGACGGTCGTAGGGTCACTGAAGCTTTCTTT. Protein: CASTRDGRRVTEAFF.

This chain connects TRBV25-1 to TRBJ2-7; 7 bases agree with TRBD1. After removal of 6 bases from V and 6 bases from J, the junction contained 5 bases not matched to a gene. This CDR3 contains 12 residues. Germline CDR1 and CDR2: MGHDK and SYGVNS. CDR3 protein: CASSIAGGEQYF. The CDR3 nucleotides read TGTGCCAGCAGCATAGCAGGGGGCGAGCAGTACTTC.

The chain combines TRBV5-1 with TRBJ1-3; a weak D match, TRBD1 (5 bases). CDR1 is SGHRS, CDR2 YFSETQ, per germline. Trimming removed 4 bases from V and 0 bases from J, with 11 bases in between. CDR3 length: 15 residues. CDR3 coding DNA: TGCGCCAGCAGCGTGGGGGGTTCCTCTGGAAACACCATATATTTT. The encoded protein is CASSVGGSSGNTIYF.

This clone was picked up one time. The CDR3, as DNA: TGCGCCAGCAGCCAAGATCCAGGAAAGCGTAGCTCCTACAATGAGCAGTTCTTC. Amino acid sequence: CASSQDPGKRSSYNEQFF. This chain connects TRBV4-1 to TRBJ2-1, with no clear D. Trimming removed 0 bases at V and 0 bases at J, with 15 bases between. There are 18 residues in the CDR3. The germline CDR1 and CDR2 sequences are MGHRA and YSYEKL.

The chain joins TRBV7-8 to TRBJ1-5, with D tentatively TRBD1 (6 bases). Germline V gene sequence: CDR1 SGHVS, CDR2 FQNEAQ. Trimming cost V 5 bases and J 0 bases, with 14 bases left between them. The CDR3 is 16 residues long. The CDR3 coding sequence is TGTGCCAGCAGCCCCCCGGGACATAATAGCAATCAGCCCCAGCATTTT. Its protein is CASSPPGHNSNQPQHF.

The chain is built from TRBV5-1 and TRBJ2-2; 7 bases align to TRBD2. CDR3 length: 15 amino acids. Germline CDR1 SGHRS, CDR2 YFSETQ. J was trimmed by 4 bases and V by 0 bases; bases with no gene match: 3. In nucleotides, the CDR3 is TGCGCCAGCAGCTTGGGCGGGGGATCCACCGGGGAGCTGTTTTTT. Protein product: CASSLGGGSTGELFF.

This clone occurred once. This chain uses TRBV6-1 with TRBJ1-1; TRBD1 might be the D (6 bases). The CDR3 is 14 amino acids. From germline, CDR1 is MNHNS and CDR2 SASEGT. With 6 bases removed from V and 6 bases from J, the gap between germline ends came to 17 bases. The CDR3, as DNA: TGTGCCAGCAGAAAAGGGGGGGCAATCCCTGAAGCTTTCTTT. Translation gives CASRKGGAIPEAFF.

This chain links TRBV10-3 with TRBJ2-7; D uncertain. CDR1 ENHRY and CDR2 SYGVKD come from the germline V gene. This CDR3 is built from 15 residues. The ends were cut back, 8 bases at V and 4 bases at J, with 21 bases in the middle. CDR3 in DNA: TGTGCCATCGAAAAAAAGGCCGAGTTTGGTTACGAGCAGTACTTC. It yields the protein CAIEKKAEFGYEQYF.

V usage is TRBV19 and J usage is TRBJ1-2; D not certain. V was clipped by 4 bases and J by 3 bases, with 12 bases between them. The CDR3 covers 14 residues. CDR1 LNHDA and CDR2 SQIVND come from the germline V gene (reference sequence). The CDR3 DNA reads TGTGCCAGTAGTAAGGGCCCGGCGTACTATGGCTACACCTTC. Its translation: CASSKGPAYYGYTF.

The genes are TRBV10-1 and TRBJ2-5; possibly TRBD2 for D (7 bases). Trimming took off 4 bases at V and 2 bases at J, with 17 bases between the two ends. This CDR3 has 16 residues. CDR1 and CDR2 from the germline V gene are WNHNN and SYGVQD (reference sequence). The CDR3 bases are TGCGCCAGCAGTGTTGGCCGGGGGGCCGCTCAAGAGACCCAGTACTTC. Its protein product is CASSVGRGAAQETQYF.

The chain couples TRBV6-6 to TRBJ1-1, with a weak D call TRBD1 (6 bases). From germline, CDR1 is MNHNY and CDR2 SVGAGI (reference sequence). Trimming took 2 bases from V and 5 from J, leaving 12 bases between them. The CDR3 runs 14 residues. In nucleotides, the CDR3 is TGTGCCAGCAGTTACCCGGACAGATGGACTGAAGCTTTCTTT. Translation gives CASSYPDRWTEAFF.

The chain combines TRBV4-1 with TRBJ2-5; TRBD2 matches at 7 bases. Trimming cost V 1 base and J 7 bases; bases outside gene matches: 9. The germline CDR1 and CDR2 sequences are MGHRA and YSYEKL. CDR3 size: 15 residues. This CDR3 reads CASSQGRQGGGTQYF. The CDR3 coding sequence is TGCGCCAGCAGCCAAGGGCGGCAGGGCGGGGGGACCCAGTACTTC.

As DNA, the CDR3 is TGTGCCAGCAACGAGCCGGGACTAGCGGGGGATACGCAGTATTTT. It encodes CASNEPGLAGDTQYF. The J gene is TRBJ2-3, the V gene TRBV28; TRBD2 aligns across 13 bases. V was pared by 7 bases and J by 6 bases, with 7 bases of the junction left unmatched. The germline V gene has CDR1 MDHEN and CDR2 SYDVKM. This CDR3 comprises 15 residues.

This clone was recorded only once. The rearrangement uses TRBV5-1 and TRBJ2-3; no reliable D call. From germline, CDR1 is SGHRS and CDR2 YFSETQ. There are 13 residues in the CDR3. V lost 0 bases, J lost 2 bases, and 4 bases lay in between. CDR3 in DNA: TGCGCCAGCAGCTTGGGGTTCACAGATACGCAGTATTTT. Translated, it gives CASSLGFTDTQYF.

This clone was observed many times. This chain connects TRBV19 to TRBJ1-1; 7 bases agree with TRBD1. This CDR3 is built from 16 residues. V gave up 1 base and J gave up 5 bases; unmatched junction bases: 10. Germline CDR1 reads LNHDA; CDR2 reads SQIVND (reference sequence). CDR3 sequence reads: CASSIGPGQRSTEAFF. The CDR3 coding sequence is TGTGCCAGTAGTATAGGTCCGGGACAGAGGTCAACTGAAGCTTTCTTT.